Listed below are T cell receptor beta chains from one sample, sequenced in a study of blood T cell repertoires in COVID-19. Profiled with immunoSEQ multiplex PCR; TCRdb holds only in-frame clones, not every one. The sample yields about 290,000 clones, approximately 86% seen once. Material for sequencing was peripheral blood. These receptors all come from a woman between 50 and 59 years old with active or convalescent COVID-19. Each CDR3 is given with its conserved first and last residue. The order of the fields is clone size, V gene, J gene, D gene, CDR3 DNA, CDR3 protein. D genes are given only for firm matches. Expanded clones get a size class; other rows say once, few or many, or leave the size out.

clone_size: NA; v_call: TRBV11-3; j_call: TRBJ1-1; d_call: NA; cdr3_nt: TGTGCCAGCAGCGAACAGGGAAGTGGTGAAGCTTTCTTT; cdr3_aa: CASSEQGSGEAFF
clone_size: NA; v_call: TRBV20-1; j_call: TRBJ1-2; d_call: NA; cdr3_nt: TGCAGTGCTAGTTCGGCAAGGGGTGGGGATGGCTACACCTTC; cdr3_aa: CSASSARGGDGYTF
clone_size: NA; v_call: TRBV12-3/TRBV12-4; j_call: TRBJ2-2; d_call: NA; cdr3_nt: TGTGCCAGCAGCTCCACTCCCACCGGGGAGCTGTTTTTT; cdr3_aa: CASSSTPTGELFF
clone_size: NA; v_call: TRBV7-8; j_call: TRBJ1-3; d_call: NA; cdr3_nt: TGTGCCAGCAGCTTAGATTCGGCTGGAAACACCATATATTTT; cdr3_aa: CASSLDSAGNTIYF
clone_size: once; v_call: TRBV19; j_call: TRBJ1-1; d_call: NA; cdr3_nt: TGTGCCAGTAGTATCTCGCAGGGTCCTCTGGTGAACACTGAAGCTTTCTTT; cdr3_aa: CASSISQGPLVNTEAFF
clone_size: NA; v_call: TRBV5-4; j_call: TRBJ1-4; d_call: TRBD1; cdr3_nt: TGTGCCAGCAGTCGGGACTTCCCAGGGGGCAATGAAAAACTGTTTTTT; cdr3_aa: CASSRDFPGGNEKLFF
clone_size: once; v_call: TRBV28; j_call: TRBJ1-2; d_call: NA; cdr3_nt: TGTGCCAGCAGTTTGCGTTTTCGTCCGGGTGGCTACACCTTC; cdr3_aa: CASSLRFRPGGYTF
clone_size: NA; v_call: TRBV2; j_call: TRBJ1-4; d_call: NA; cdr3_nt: TGTGCCAGCAGTCCGGACGGGGATGGGCTGTTTTTT; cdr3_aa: CASSPDGDGLFF
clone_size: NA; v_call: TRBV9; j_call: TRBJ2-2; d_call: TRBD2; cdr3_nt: TGTGCCAGCAGCGCCCGACTAGCGGGAGGGCCGTGGACCGGGGAGCTGTTTTTT; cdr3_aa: CASSARLAGGPWTGELFF
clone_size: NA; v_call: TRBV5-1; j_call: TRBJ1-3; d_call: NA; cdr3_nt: TGCGCCAGCAGCTTGTACGGGGGGAGCGTCCCTGGAAACACCATATATTTT; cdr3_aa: CASSLYGGSVPGNTIYF
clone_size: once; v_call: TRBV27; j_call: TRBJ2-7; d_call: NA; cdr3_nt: TGTGCCAGCAGGCCCTTTGGTGGACTCTACGAGCAGTACTTC; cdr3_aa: CASRPFGGLYEQYF
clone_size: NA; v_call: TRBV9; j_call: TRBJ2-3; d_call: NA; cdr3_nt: TGTGCCAGCAGCGTTCAGTTCGCTCGGGACACAGATACGCAGTATTTT; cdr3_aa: CASSVQFARDTDTQYF
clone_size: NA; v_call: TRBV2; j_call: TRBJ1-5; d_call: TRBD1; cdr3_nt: TGTGCCAGCCGGCGGGGACAGGGGACTTATAGCAATCAGCCCCAGCATTTT; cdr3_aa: CASRRGQGTYSNQPQHF
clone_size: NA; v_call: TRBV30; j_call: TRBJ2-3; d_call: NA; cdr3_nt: TGTGCCTGGAGTTTTCCGCGGGCGTGGGAAGCAGATACGCAGTATTTT; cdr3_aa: CAWSFPRAWEADTQYF
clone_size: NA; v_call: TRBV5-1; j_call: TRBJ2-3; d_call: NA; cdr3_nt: TGCGCCAGCAGCTTACGACCCCTCGGGGGAGATACGCAGTATTTT; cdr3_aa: CASSLRPLGGDTQYF
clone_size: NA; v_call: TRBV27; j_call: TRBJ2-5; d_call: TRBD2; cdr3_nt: TGTGCCAGCAGTCCCTGGACTAGCGGGAGCCAAGAGACCCAGTACTTC; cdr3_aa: CASSPWTSGSQETQYF
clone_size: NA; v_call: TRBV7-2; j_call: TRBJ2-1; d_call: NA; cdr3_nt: TGTGCCAGCAGCTTACAGAACTACAATGAGCAGTTCTTC; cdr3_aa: CASSLQNYNEQFF
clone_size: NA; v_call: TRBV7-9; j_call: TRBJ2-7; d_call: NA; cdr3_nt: TGTGCCAGCAGCCGCGAGGGATCCTACGAGCAGTACTTC; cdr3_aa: CASSREGSYEQYF
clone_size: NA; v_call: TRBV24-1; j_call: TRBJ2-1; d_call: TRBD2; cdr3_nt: TGTGCCACCAGTGACTTCCTGACTAGCGGGAGGGCGAATGAGCAGTTCTTC; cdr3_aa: CATSDFLTSGRANEQFF
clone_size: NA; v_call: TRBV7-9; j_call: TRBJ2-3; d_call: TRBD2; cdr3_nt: TGTGCCAGCAGTTCGATCGAAGCGGGAGGGCCTCAGGCAGATACGCAGTATTTT; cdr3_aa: CASSSIEAGGPQADTQYF
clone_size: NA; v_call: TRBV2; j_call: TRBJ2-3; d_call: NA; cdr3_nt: TGTGCCAGCAGTGCGGAGGGGTATACGCAGTATTTT; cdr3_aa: CASSAEGYTQYF
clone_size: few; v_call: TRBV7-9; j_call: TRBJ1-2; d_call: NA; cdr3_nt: TGTGCCAGCCGAAAAGGGGGGGACCTTAACTATGGCTACACCTTC; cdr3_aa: CASRKGGDLNYGYTF
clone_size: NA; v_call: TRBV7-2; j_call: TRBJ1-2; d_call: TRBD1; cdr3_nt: TGTGCCAGCAGCACTCGGACAGGGGGAAACTATGGCTACACCTTC; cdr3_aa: CASSTRTGGNYGYTF
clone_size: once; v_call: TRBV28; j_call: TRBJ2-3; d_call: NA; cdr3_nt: TGTGCCAGCAGCCTAGGTCCTCGGCGGGCAGATACGCAGTATTTT; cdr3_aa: CASSLGPRRADTQYF
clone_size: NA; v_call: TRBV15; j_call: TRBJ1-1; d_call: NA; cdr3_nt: TGTGCCACCACCAAGAGGGGGATACGGGCTAAAGCTTTCTTT; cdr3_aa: CATTKRGIRAKAFF
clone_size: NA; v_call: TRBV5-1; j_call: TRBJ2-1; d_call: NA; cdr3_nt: TGCGCCAGCAGCTTGGCCCTCAGCTCCTACAATGAGCAGTTCTTC; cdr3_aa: CASSLALSSYNEQFF
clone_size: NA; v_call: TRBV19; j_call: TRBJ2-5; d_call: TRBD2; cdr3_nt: TGTGCCAGTAGCGCTAGCGGAGATGGGTTAGAGACCCAGTACTTC; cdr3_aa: CASSASGDGLETQYF
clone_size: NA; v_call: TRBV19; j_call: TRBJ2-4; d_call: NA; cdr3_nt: TGTGCCAGTAGTCCAGGGCCGGTGAAAAACATTCAGTACTTC; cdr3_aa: CASSPGPVKNIQYF
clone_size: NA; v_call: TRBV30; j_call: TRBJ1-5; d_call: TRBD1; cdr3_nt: TGTGCCTGGAGAAAAACAGGGGTAGGGAAGCAACAGCCCCAGCATTTT; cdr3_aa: CAWRKTGVGKQQPQHF
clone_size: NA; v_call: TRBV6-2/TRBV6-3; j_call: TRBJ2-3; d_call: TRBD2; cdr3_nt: TGTGCCAGCAGTCACGACGGGGGAGGGCCCTCAGATACGCAGTATTTT; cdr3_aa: CASSHDGGGPSDTQYF
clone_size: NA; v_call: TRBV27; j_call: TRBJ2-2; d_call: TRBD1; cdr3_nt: TGTGCCAGCACCCGAATCGGGCAGGGGGCGCTTTCCGGGGAGCTGTTTTTT; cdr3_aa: CASTRIGQGALSGELFF
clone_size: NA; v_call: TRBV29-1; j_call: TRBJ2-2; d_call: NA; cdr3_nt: TGCAGCGTCAGGCCCTTGAACACCGGGGAGCTGTTTTTT; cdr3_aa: CSVRPLNTGELFF
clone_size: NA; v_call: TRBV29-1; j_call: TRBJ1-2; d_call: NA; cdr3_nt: TGCAGCGTTGAAGACGGGGTAGTTAGCTATGGCTACACCTTC; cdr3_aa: CSVEDGVVSYGYTF
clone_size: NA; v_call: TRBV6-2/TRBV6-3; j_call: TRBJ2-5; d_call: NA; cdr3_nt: TGTGCCAGCAGTCCCACATGGGCAAGGGAGACCCAGTACTTC; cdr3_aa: CASSPTWARETQYF
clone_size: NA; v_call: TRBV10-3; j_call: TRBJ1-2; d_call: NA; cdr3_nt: TGTGCCATCAGTGAGTCGAACACGGACAGAATACCGAACTATGGCTACACCTTC; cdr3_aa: CAISESNTDRIPNYGYTF
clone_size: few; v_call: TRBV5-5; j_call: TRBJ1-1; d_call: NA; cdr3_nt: TGTGCCAGCAGCTTGGGCCCAGGGAGGGTCCCTGAAGCTTTCTTT; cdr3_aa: CASSLGPGRVPEAFF
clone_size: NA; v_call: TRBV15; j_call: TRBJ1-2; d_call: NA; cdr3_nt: TGTGCCACAACGACAACAGGAGGGAGCTATGGCTACACCTTC; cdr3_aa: CATTTTGGSYGYTF
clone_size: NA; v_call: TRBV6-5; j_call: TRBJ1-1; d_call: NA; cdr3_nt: TGTGCCAGCAGTTTTCGGTGGGCGAACACTGAAGCTTTCTTT; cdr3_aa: CASSFRWANTEAFF
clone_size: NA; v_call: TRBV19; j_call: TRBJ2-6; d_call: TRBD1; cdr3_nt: TGTGCCAGTAGTCTCCGACAGGGACCTCCTTTTTCTGGGGCCAACGTCCTGACTTTC; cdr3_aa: CASSLRQGPPFSGANVLTF
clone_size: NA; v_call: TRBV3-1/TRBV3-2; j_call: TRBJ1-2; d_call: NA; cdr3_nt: TGTGCCAGCAGCCGATTAGACACGGCCGGCTATGGCTACACCTTC; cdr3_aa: CASSRLDTAGYGYTF
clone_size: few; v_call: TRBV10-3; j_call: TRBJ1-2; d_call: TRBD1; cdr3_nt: TGTGCCATCAGTGAGTCGAACAGGGGATACTATGGCTACACCTTC; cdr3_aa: CAISESNRGYYGYTF
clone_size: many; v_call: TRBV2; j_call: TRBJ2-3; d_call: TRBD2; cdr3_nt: TGTGCCAGCAATCTTCGGACTAGCGGCACAGATACGCAGTATTTT; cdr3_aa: CASNLRTSGTDTQYF
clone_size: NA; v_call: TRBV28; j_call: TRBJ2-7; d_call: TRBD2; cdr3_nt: TGTGCCAGCAGTAAAACTAGCGGGGGATCCTACGAGCAGTACTTC; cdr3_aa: CASSKTSGGSYEQYF
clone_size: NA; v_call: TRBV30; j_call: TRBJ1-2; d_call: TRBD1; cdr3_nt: TGTGCCTGGAGTATCCGGGACAGGATCCTATTAGGCTACACCTTC; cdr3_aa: CAWSIRDRILLGYTF
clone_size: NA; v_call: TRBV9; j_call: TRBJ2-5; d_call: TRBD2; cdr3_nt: TGTGCCAGCAGCGTTAGCGGGAGCCATGAGACCCAGTACTTC; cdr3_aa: CASSVSGSHETQYF
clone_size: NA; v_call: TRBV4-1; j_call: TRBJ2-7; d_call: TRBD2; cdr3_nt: TGCGCCAGCAGTATGACTAGCGGTTACGAGCAGTACTTC; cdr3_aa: CASSMTSGYEQYF
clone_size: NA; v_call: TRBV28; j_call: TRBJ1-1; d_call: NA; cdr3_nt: TGTGCCAGCAGTTCTCAACGGGCTTTCTTT; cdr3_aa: CASSSQRAFF
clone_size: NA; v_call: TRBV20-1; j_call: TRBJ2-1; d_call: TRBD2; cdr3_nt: TGCAGTGCTAGTACTAGCGGGAGGGGCTCCTACAATGAGCAGTTCTTC; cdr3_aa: CSASTSGRGSYNEQFF
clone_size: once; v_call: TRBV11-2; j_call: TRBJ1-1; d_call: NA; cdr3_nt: TGTGCCAGCAGCTCCGACAGCAACACTGAAGCTTTCTTT; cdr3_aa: CASSSDSNTEAFF
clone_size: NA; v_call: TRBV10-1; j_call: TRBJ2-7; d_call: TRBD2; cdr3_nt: TGCGCCAGGCCAAAAGGCACTAGCGGGAGGCACGAGCAGTACTTC; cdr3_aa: CARPKGTSGRHEQYF
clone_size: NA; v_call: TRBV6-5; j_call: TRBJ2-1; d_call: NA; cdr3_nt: TGTGCCAGTGGGGGCAGCCTTTACAATGAGCAGTTCTTC; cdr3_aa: CASGGSLYNEQFF
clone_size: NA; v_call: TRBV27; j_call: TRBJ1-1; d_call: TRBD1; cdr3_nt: TGTGCCAGCAGTTTTCTCGCCGGGGACAGGGGTACCACTGAAGCTTTCTTT; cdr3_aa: CASSFLAGDRGTTEAFF
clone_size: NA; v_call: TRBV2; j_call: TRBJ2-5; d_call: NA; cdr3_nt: TGTGCCAGCAGTGAAGATAGGGGGGAGACCCAGTACTTC; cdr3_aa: CASSEDRGETQYF
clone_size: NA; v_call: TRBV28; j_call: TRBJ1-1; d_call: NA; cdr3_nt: TGTGCCAGCAGTTTAGGAGCCGGTGTGGACACTGAAGCTTTCTTT; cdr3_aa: CASSLGAGVDTEAFF
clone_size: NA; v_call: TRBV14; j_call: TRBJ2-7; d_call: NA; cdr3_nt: TGTGCCAGCAGCCAAGATGGGGGGACCACCACGGCCTACGAGCAGTACTTC; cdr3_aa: CASSQDGGTTTAYEQYF
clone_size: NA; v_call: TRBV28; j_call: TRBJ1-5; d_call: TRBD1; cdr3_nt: TGTGCCAGCAGTTTAGGACAGGTTAATCAGCCCCAGCATTTT; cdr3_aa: CASSLGQVNQPQHF
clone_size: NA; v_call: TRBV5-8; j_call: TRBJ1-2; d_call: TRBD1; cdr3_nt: TGTGCCAGCCCCCTCCGGGACAGAGGTGGCTACACCTTC; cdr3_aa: CASPLRDRGGYTF
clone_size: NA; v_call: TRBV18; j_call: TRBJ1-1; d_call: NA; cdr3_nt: TGTGCCAGCTCACCGCGGACGGGGGAAGCTTTCTTT; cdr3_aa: CASSPRTGEAFF
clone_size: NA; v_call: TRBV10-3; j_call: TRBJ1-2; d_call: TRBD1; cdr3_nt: TGTGCCATCAGTGAGTCGACAGGGGGCTACACCTTC; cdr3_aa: CAISESTGGYTF